This passage covers 14 T cell receptor beta chains from one sample sequenced in a study of T cell responses to AZD1222 COVID-19 vaccine. Only in-frame clones appear in the TCRdb table, and some are missing; sequencing was by immunoSEQ multiplex PCR. Of tens of thousands of clones in the sample, roughly 88% are singletons; the top ten hold roughly 3.2%. The sample here was peripheral blood, taken 28 days after the second AZD1222 dose. These TCRs come from an adult who received the AZD1222 COVID-19 vaccine.

The CDR3 DNA is TGTGCCAGCAGCTTTTCCGGGAACACTGAAGCTTTCTTT. Amino acids: CASSFSGNTEAFF. The chain recombines TRBV7-9 with TRBJ1-1; unclear D gene. This CDR3 has 13 amino acids. Deletions cut 3 bases from V and 1 base from J, with 6 bases between. Germline loops: CDR1 SEHNR, CDR2 FQNEAQ (reference sequence).

The rearrangement links TRBV2 to TRBJ2-2, with D perhaps matching TRBD2 (5 bases). Germline V gene data show CDR1 as SNHLY and CDR2 as FYNNEI. V dropped 7 bases and J dropped 0 bases, with 9 bases sitting between them. The CDR3 runs 14 residues. The CDR3 spells CASMSGSNTGELFF. For the CDR3, the DNA is TGTGCCAGCATGTCGGGGTCGAACACCGGGGAGCTGTTTTTT.

The CDR3 here is CASSIGGSMNTEAFF. CDR3 DNA sequence: TGTGCCAGTAGTATAGGCGGGAGCATGAACACTGAAGCTTTCTTT. This chain uses TRBV19 with TRBJ1-1; D not resolved. Trimming cost V 1 base and J 0 bases, with 9 bases left between them. Germline V CDR1 and CDR2: LNHDA, SQIVND (reference sequence). CDR3 length: 15 residues.

The V and J genes are TRBV28 and TRBJ2-1; D is uncertain. Trimming left V 7 bases short and J 10 bases short, with 17 bases between. CDR1 and CDR2 from the germline V gene are MDHEN and SYDVKM. This CDR3 has 13 amino acids. CDR3 coding DNA: TGTGCCAGCACCCCAACGCCTCTGAACGAGCAGTTCTTC. Translation gives CASTPTPLNEQFF.

The chain is built from TRBV30 and TRBJ1-5, with D possibly being TRBD1 (5 bases). CDR3 length equals 12 residues. V lost 5 bases and J 3 bases, leaving 8 bases between the germline ends. Germline CDR1 is GTSNPN and CDR2 is SVGIG (reference sequence). The CDR3: CAWGGNNQPQHF. Written as DNA, the CDR3 is TGTGCCTGGGGGGGGAACAATCAGCCCCAGCATTTT.

This clone was detected a few times. This rearrangement joins TRBV9 to TRBJ2-7, with D tentatively TRBD2 (6 bases). V was trimmed by 4 bases and J by 7 bases, leaving 21 bases between them. The CDR3 consists of 15 residues. Germline V gene lookup returns CDR1 SGDLS and CDR2 YYNGEE. For the CDR3, the DNA is TGTGCCAGCAGCCCATCCCCTGCTAGCGATGGGGAGCAGTACTTC. Translating gives CASSPSPASDGEQYF.

This rearrangement joins TRBV7-6 to TRBJ2-7, with 9 bases matching TRBD2. Per the germline V gene, CDR1 is SGHVS and CDR2 is FNYEAQ. V lost 1 base, J lost 5 bases, and 6 bases stayed unmatched. The length of the CDR3 is 15 residues. CDR3 in amino acids: CASSLGSGRLNEQYF. The CDR3 DNA is TGTGCCAGCAGCTTAGGTAGCGGGAGATTGAACGAGCAGTACTTC.

The V call is TRBV3-1 (or the pseudogene TRBV3-2), the J call TRBJ1-2; tentatively, D is TRBD1 (6 bases). The V and J ends lost 0 bases and 0 bases respectively, with 11 bases between them. Per germline, CDR1 LGHDT and CDR2 YNNKEL (reference sequence). The length of the CDR3 is 16 residues. CDR3 region: CASSQDDGGSNYGYTF. The DNA of the CDR3 is TGTGCCAGCAGCCAAGATGACGGGGGCTCTAACTATGGCTACACCTTC.

This chain joins TRBV30 and TRBJ1-5; D possibly corresponds to TRBD1 (6 bases). With 2 bases removed from V and 10 bases from J, the gap between germline ends came to 15 bases. Germline V gene lookup returns CDR1 GTSNPN and CDR2 SVGIG (reference sequence). This CDR3 spans 13 amino acids. In DNA form, the CDR3 reads TGTGCCTGGAGTATCGCAGGGGAGGGACCCCAGCATTTT. This encodes CAWSIAGEGPQHF.

The chain carries TRBV7-3 and TRBJ2-3; maybe TRBD2 (6 bases). Germline loops: CDR1 SGHTA, CDR2 FQGTGA. The CDR3 has 18 residues. Trimming shortened V by 2 bases and J by 5 bases, and 23 bases separated the two germline ends. The CDR3: CASSLSPGSGAFRDTQYF. DNA for the CDR3: TGTGCCAGCAGCTTATCCCCCGGGAGCGGAGCCTTCAGAGATACGCAGTATTTT.

The J gene is TRBJ2-2, the V gene TRBV19; D is perhaps TRBD1 (5 bases). Germline V gives CDR1 LNHDA, CDR2 SQIVND (reference sequence). This CDR3 is built from 15 residues. The V end was cut by 2 bases, the J end by 1 base, with 8 bases between. CDR3 sequence reads: CASSITTVNTGELFF. CDR3 sequence (DNA): TGTGCCAGTAGTATAACGACAGTGAACACCGGGGAGCTGTTTTTT.

The CDR3 sequence is CASSLHEQFF. Here the CDR3 DNA reads TGTGCCAGCAGTTTACATGAGCAGTTCTTC. The chain carries TRBV12-3 or TRBV12-4 and TRBJ2-1, with unresolved D. Trimming took off 2 bases at V and 8 bases at J, with 1 base between the two ends. The CDR3 length is 10 residues.

The chain links TRBV27 to TRBJ1-2; the D gene is possibly TRBD1 (5 bases). CDR1 is MNHEY, CDR2 SMNVEV, per germline (reference sequence). The V and J ends lost 6 bases and 5 bases respectively, with 7 bases between them. This CDR3 region has 11 residues. CDR3 DNA: TGTGCCAGCAGAGCAGGGTATGGCTACACCTTC. Its translation is CASRAGYGYTF.

The rearrangement uses TRBV15 and TRBJ1-4; 8 nucleotides agree with TRBD1. The length of the CDR3 is 17 residues. With V trimmed by 2 bases and J by 0 bases, 5 bases remained unmatched. Germline values: CDR1 LNHNV, CDR2 YYDKDF (reference sequence). CDR3 region: CATSRQGARATNEKLFF. CDR3 DNA sequence: TGTGCCACCAGCAGACAGGGGGCGAGGGCAACTAATGAAAAACTGTTTTTT.